Many counts were recorded for the clone carrying this TCR beta chain. Its antigen is still unknown. The data were taken from a study of T cells in Graves' hyperthyroidism and ophthalmopathy. Overall study results and limits: Researchers report that a 13 V-J model separated ophthalmopathy from stable hyperthyroidism.

Uncontrolled infection, other autoimmune disease, pregnancy or lactation led to exclusion. Diagnoses were made from clinical symptoms, serum measures (thyroxine and TRAb), thyroid ultrasound and orbital computed tomography. The CDR3 regions of TCR beta were amplified from RNA transcripts. The HTBI primer set drove a first-round RT-PCR of the TCR CDR3. In TCRdb, the multiplex PCR reads were re-called with MiXCR into one record per CDR3 protein. Here the sample spans around 720,000 distinct CDR3 sequences, approximately 40% being singletons. This sequence was found in a woman aged 35 to 49 with Graves' hyperthyroidism. Input material: blood.

For the CDR3, the DNA is TGTGCCAGCAGCGTAGACGGGACAGGGGGAAGAGGCTACACCTTC. Protein product: CASSVDGTGGRGYTF. V gene TRBV9 combines with J gene TRBJ1-2; TRBD1 aligns across 11 bases. CDR3 size: 15 residues. After removal of 0 bases from V and 8 bases from J, the junction contained 6 bases not matched to a gene. Germline V CDR1 and CDR2: SGDLS, YYNGEE.